The T cell receptor (beta chain) described here comes from a study of OX40 agonist ivuxolimab in advanced cancers. The CDR3 has 18 residues. Trimming took off 1 base at V and 1 base at J, with 17 bases between the two ends. CDR1 is KGHSH, CDR2 LQKENI, per germline. Repertoires were generated with immunoSEQ multiplex PCR, while TCRdb's copy carries only in-frame clones and drops some. The data show over 100,000 clones, around 93% seen once. Patients were ineligible given autoimmune disease history or systemic immunosuppression. This sequence was found in an adult with an advanced solid tumor such as melanoma, head and neck, liver or kidney cancer. The V gene is TRBV18, the J gene TRBJ2-1; D perhaps matches TRBD1 (6 bases). The sequencing used CD4+ or CD8+ T cells sorted from blood, collected in a trial of the OX40 agonist ivuxolimab. The CDR3 protein is CASSPLQTGLGSYNEQFF. The CDR3 DNA reads as TGTGCCAGCTCACCACTACAAACAGGGTTAGGGTCCTACAATGAGCAGTTCTTC.